This T cell receptor (beta chain) was captured in a study of blood T cell repertoires in COVID-19. The germline gives CDR1 MNHEY, CDR2 SVGAGI. J was trimmed by 3 bases and V by 5 bases; bases with no gene match: 6. This CDR3 has 14 residues. The assay was immunoSEQ multiplex PCR, and TCRdb's table has in-frame clones only and misses some. Of 150,000 to 200,000 clones listed, roughly 84% are singletons. This receptor was taken from a woman of 80 years or more with active or convalescent COVID-19. Sequencing was performed on peripheral blood. The chain recombines TRBV6-5 with TRBJ1-2, with 7 positions matching TRBD1. CDR3: CASSPTGNYYGYTF. The CDR3 DNA follows: TGTGCCAGCAGTCCGACAGGGAACTACTATGGCTACACCTTC.